What follows is one T cell receptor beta chain and its context. Its antigen is not identified. The CDR3 is made up of 16 amino acids. The J segment lost 2 bases and the V segment lost 5 bases, leaving 13 bases of the junction unmatched. Germline CDR1 SGHDT, CDR2 YYEEEE. Staining for CD45RO/CCR7/CD25/CD127/CD95/CD27 allowed sorting of CD4+ naive, central memory, regulatory and stem cell-like memory cells. The source of the sample is a study of beta chain features in type 1 diabetes. The study, taken as a whole, reports: Within each of all four CD4+ subsets, Type 1 diabetes patients had TCRB CDR3s that were moderately but significantly shorter.

Expressed TCRB transcripts were sequenced because the isolated RNA had all been reverse transcribed beforehand. Libraries were prepared by immunoSEQ multiplex PCR; TCRdb keeps only in-frame clonotypes and omits some of them. The sample carries around 430,000 clones, 30% recorded once. The chain joins TRBV5-6 to TRBJ2-7; 7 positions match TRBD1. The sequenced sample was naive CD4+ T cells from blood. The sequence was collected from a man younger than 35 in good health. CDR3 DNA sequence: TGTGCCAGCAGTTCCATGGGTGGGACAGATACCTACGAGCAGTACTTC. Protein sequence: CASSSMGGTDTYEQYF.